The rows below give T cell receptor beta chains drawn from one sample of a study of neurological immune-mediated disorders. TCRdb passed the 5' RACE reads through MiXCR, listing each CDR3 protein once. The sample contains about 59,000 distinct CDR3 sequences, roughly 13% of which appear only once. The sample taken for sequencing was PBMCs. Receptors were obtained from a woman aged 55-70 years with HTLV-1-associated myelopathy (HAM/TSP). The CDR3 runs from the conserved cysteine through the conserved F or W. The order of the fields is clone size, V gene, J gene, D gene, CDR3 DNA, CDR3 protein. A D gene is named only where the DNA matches it firmly. A clone size is listed for some rows: how often the clone was seen (once, few, many), or a class if it is expanded.

many	TRBV5-1	TRBJ2-7	TRBD2	TGCGCCAGCAGCTTCCCTAGCGGGAGTCGGGACGAGCAGTACTTC	CASSFPSGSRDEQYF
.	TRBV10-3	TRBJ2-7	TRBD2	TGTGCCATCAGCCGACTAGCGGGAAGCTCCTACGAGCAGTACTTC	CAISRLAGSSYEQYF
many	TRBV28	TRBJ2-1	TRBD2	TGTGCCAGCAGTCCGTTTAGCGGGAGGTTCGGTGAGCAGTTCTTC	CASSPFSGRFGEQFF
many	TRBV20-1	TRBJ2-5	.	TGCAGTGCACGAGGTTCGGAGACCCAGTACTTC	CSARGSETQYF
many	TRBV12-3/TRBV12-4	TRBJ2-1	TRBD2	TGTGCCAGCAGCACCGCTGAGGTCAGCGGGAAACCCTACAATGAGCAGTTCTTC	CASSTAEVSGKPYNEQFF
many	TRBV10-1	TRBJ2-7	TRBD2	TGCGCCAGCAGTTCGACTAGCGGGCCGACCTACGAGCAGTACTTC	CASSSTSGPTYEQYF
many	TRBV20-1	TRBJ2-6	.	TGCAGTGCTACATCTGGGGCCAACGTCCTGACTTTC	CSATSGANVLTF
many	TRBV28	TRBJ2-2	.	TGTGCCAGCAGCGCCAAGGGGGAGCTGTTTTTT	CASSAKGELFF
medium-sized	TRBV6-5	TRBJ1-1	.	TGTGCCAGCAGGGAGGGGGGGAGTGTCACTGAAGCTTTCTTT	CASREGGSVTEAFF
many	TRBV12-3/TRBV12-4	TRBJ1-1	.	TGTGCCAGCAGCACCGGGGCTATCACTGAAGCTTTCTTT	CASSTGAITEAFF
.	TRBV20-1	TRBJ2-1	.	TGCAGTGCGGGAACTAGCCCCTTCTACAATGAGCAGTTCTTC	CSAGTSPFYNEQFF
.	TRBV5-6	TRBJ2-2	.	TGTGCCAGCAGCTCCTGGCAGGGTGGCACCGGGGAGCTGTTTTTT	CASSSWQGGTGELFF
.	TRBV7-9	TRBJ1-1	.	TGTGCCAGCAGCACACCGGAAAGGGGCCCTGAAGCTTTCTTT	CASSTPERGPEAFF
many	TRBV5-1	TRBJ2-5	.	TGCGCCAGCAGCATGGACATCCAAGAGACCCAGTACTTC	CASSMDIQETQYF
many	TRBV20-1	TRBJ2-2	TRBD2	TGCAGTGCTAGGGGACTAGCGGGAGGGCCGGGGACCGGGGAGCTGTTTTTT	CSARGLAGGPGTGELFF
many	TRBV28	TRBJ2-7	.	TGTGCCAGCAGTTCCCCGACGACCAAGTACTTC	CASSSPTTKYF
many	TRBV28	TRBJ2-7	TRBD1	TGTGCCAGCAGTTTGCCCGGGACAGGGGGAGACGAGCAGTACTTC	CASSLPGTGGDEQYF
.	TRBV2	TRBJ2-3	.	TGTGCCAGCAGTGAAGAGGGGCGGTGGATACGCACAGATACGCAGTATTTT	CASSEEGRWIRTDTQYF
many	TRBV25-1	TRBJ2-2	TRBD1	TGTGCCAGCAGCCGGGACAGGGGCGGCACCGGGGAGCTGTTTTTT	CASSRDRGGTGELFF
.	TRBV27	TRBJ1-2	.	TGTGCCAGCAGTTTATCTGAGGGTGTGGGCTACACCTTC	CASSLSEGVGYTF
many	TRBV6-6	TRBJ2-1	.	TGTGCCAGCAGTTTCGGGGCAGGGTCTTACAATGAGCAGTTCTTC	CASSFGAGSYNEQFF
many	TRBV6-6	TRBJ2-7	TRBD2	TGTGCCAGCAGTTACCCGAGGGGGGGAAGACTAGCGCGGGAAGTCTACGAGCAGTACTTC	CASSYPRGGRLAREVYEQYF
many	TRBV20-1	TRBJ2-7	TRBD2	TGCAGTGCTGCCGGGACTAGCGGGAGGGGAGGGTCCTACGAGCAGTACTTC	CSAAGTSGRGGSYEQYF
many	TRBV12-3/TRBV12-4	TRBJ1-1	.	TGTGCCAGCAGTTTTGGCCAGGGCCATGAAGCTTTCTTT	CASSFGQGHEAFF
many	TRBV9	TRBJ2-3	TRBD2	TGTGCCAGCAGCGCCGGGACTAGTAGCACAGATACGCAGTATTTT	CASSAGTSSTDTQYF
.	TRBV5-1	TRBJ2-7	.	TGCGCCAGCAAACAGGGATCTGGGAACGAGCAGTACTTC	CASKQGSGNEQYF
medium-sized	TRBV7-2	TRBJ2-2	.	TGTGCCAGCAGCCCCTTTCGCCCCTCGAACACCGGGGAGCTGTTTTTT	CASSPFRPSNTGELFF
many	TRBV7-3	TRBJ2-7	TRBD2	TGTGCCAGCAGCCTAGCGGGAGGGACCGGCGAGCAGTACTTC	CASSLAGGTGEQYF